The rows below give T cell receptor beta chains drawn from one sample of a study of T cell responses to AZD1222 COVID-19 vaccine. The protocol was immunoSEQ multiplex PCR, while the TCRdb copy is restricted to in-frame clones and leaves out a portion. The profile covers 73,000 or so clones, with 65% to 90% appearing a single time and around 5% taken by the ten largest. Sequencing used peripheral blood, obtained on day 0 of AZD1222 vaccination. The receptors derive from an adult in good health. CDR3s include the opening cysteine and the closing phenylalanine or tryptophan. A D gene is named only where the DNA matches it firmly. A clone size is listed for some rows: how often the clone was seen (once, few, many), or a class if it is expanded.

size: -; V: TRBV10-3; J: TRBJ2-2; D: -; DNA: TGTGCCATCAGGACAGGTGGCGGTCGAATTGACGGGGAGCTGTTTTTT; CDR3: CAIRTGGGRIDGELFF
size: -; V: TRBV6-5; J: TRBJ1-5; D: -; DNA: TGTGCCAGCACTCCCCTGACTGGGAATCAGCCCCAGCATTTT; CDR3: CASTPLTGNQPQHF
size: -; V: TRBV28; J: TRBJ1-2; D: -; DNA: TGTGCCAGCAGTTTAAGGGGCGAAGGCTACACCTTC; CDR3: CASSLRGEGYTF
size: -; V: TRBV3-1/TRBV3-2; J: TRBJ1-1; D: -; DNA: TGTGCCAGCAGCCAAATGAGGGACACTGAAGCTTTCTTT; CDR3: CASSQMRDTEAFF
size: -; V: TRBV27; J: TRBJ1-5; D: TRBD1; DNA: TGTGCCAGCAGTTTGACAGGGGTACGTTATAGCAATCAGCCCCAGCATTTT; CDR3: CASSLTGVRYSNQPQHF
size: -; V: TRBV14; J: TRBJ2-7; D: -; DNA: TGTGCCAGCAGCCCTCCGGGAAAGGGGTACTACGAGCAGTACTTC; CDR3: CASSPPGKGYYEQYF
size: -; V: TRBV7-2; J: TRBJ1-4; D: -; DNA: TGTGCCAGCAGCTTAGCGCTGTCAACTAATGAAAAACTGTTTTTT; CDR3: CASSLALSTNEKLFF
size: once; V: TRBV7-3; J: TRBJ1-1; D: -; DNA: TGTGCCAGCAGCTCGAAGCGTGGGGGTGACACTGAAGCTTTCTTT; CDR3: CASSSKRGGDTEAFF
size: -; V: TRBV13; J: TRBJ2-5; D: -; DNA: TGTGCCAGCAGCGTACGCCTGGAGACCCAGTACTTC; CDR3: CASSVRLETQYF
size: -; V: TRBV2; J: TRBJ2-7; D: TRBD2; DNA: TGTGCCAGCAGTGAAGCGCGGAGCGGGGGGTGGTACGAGCAGTACTTC; CDR3: CASSEARSGGWYEQYF
size: -; V: TRBV7-9; J: TRBJ1-2; D: -; DNA: TGTGCCAGCAGCTTGACGGACGCTAACTATGGCTACACCTTC; CDR3: CASSLTDANYGYTF
size: -; V: TRBV6-5; J: TRBJ2-3; D: TRBD2; DNA: TGTGCCAGCAGTTGGACCGGGACTAGGTTTACAGATACGCAGTATTTT; CDR3: CASSWTGTRFTDTQYF
size: -; V: TRBV5-1; J: TRBJ2-2; D: -; DNA: TGCGCCAGCAGCTTGGGGGGCAGCCGTCTCGGCGCCGGGGAGCTGTTTTTT; CDR3: CASSLGGSRLGAGELFF
size: -; V: TRBV24-1; J: TRBJ2-3; D: TRBD2; DNA: TGTGCCACCAGTGAGGGTGGGACTAGCGGGGGGAGTCCCGATACGCAGTATTTT; CDR3: CATSEGGTSGGSPDTQYF
size: -; V: TRBV10-1; J: TRBJ2-1; D: TRBD2; DNA: TGCGCCAGCAGTGACTGGACTAGCGGGGGGTTCTACAATGAGCAGTTCTTC; CDR3: CASSDWTSGGFYNEQFF
size: -; V: TRBV6-8; J: TRBJ2-2; D: TRBD1; DNA: TGTGCCAGCAGTTATCACCTAGGGACAGGGCTCGGGGAGCTGTTTTTT; CDR3: CASSYHLGTGLGELFF